These 14 T cell receptor beta chains originate from one sample sequenced in a study of shared clonotypes between healthy human individuals (dated by TCRdb to the early 2020s). Library construction relied on the immunoSEQ multiplex PCR assay. Drawn from immuneACCESS, this table holds only the in-frame rearrangements with V and J called that TCRdb kept. Clones are partly lost; checked studies trace under half to an unresolved V gene and leave the rest unexplained. The sample has 1.5 million to 2.5 million clones on record, over 85% of them singletons. The top ten clones comprise roughly 1.2% of the sample. CD8 naive samples consisted of CD45RO-negative cells that were positively selected for CCR7, yielding a CD45RA+CCR7+ population without TemRA cells. Sequenced input: naive CD8+ T cells sorted from blood. The sample's cell subset or site label, in plain terms: CD45RA+CCR7+. Receptors originate from a man aged 18 to 29 in good health.

The chain joins TRBV5-6 to TRBJ2-1; 8 bases agree with TRBD1. Germline CDR1 is SGHDT and CDR2 is YYEEEE. This CDR3 has 16 amino acids. Trimming took 0 bases from V and 1 from J; bases not matched to a gene: 3. In DNA form, the CDR3 reads TGTGCCAGCAGCTTGGGAACAGGGGGTTCCTACAATGAGCAGTTCTTC. This translates into CASSLGTGGSYNEQFF.

The chain couples TRBV4-1 to TRBJ2-2; D remains unclear. The CDR3 spans 16 residues. V was clipped by 3 bases and J by 2 bases, with 13 bases between them. The V gene's germline CDR1 is MGHRA and CDR2 YSYEKL. This CDR3 reads CASSHRKTLNTGELFF. The CDR3 nucleotides are TGCGCCAGCAGCCACCGCAAAACCCTAAACACCGGGGAGCTGTTTTTT.

The chain employs TRBV28 and TRBJ2-7; possible D gene TRBD2, 6 bases. Germline CDR1 is MDHEN and CDR2 is SYDVKM. V was clipped by 4 bases and J by 3 bases, with 25 bases between them. CDR3 length equals 18 residues. In DNA, the CDR3 is TGTGCCAGCAGTTCCCACACTAGCCAGACGGCCCCTGTCTACGAGCAGTACTTC. It encodes CASSSHTSQTAPVYEQYF.

This clone was seen a handful of times. The chain combines TRBV4-2 with TRBJ1-1, with unresolved D. CDR1 is LGHNA, CDR2 YNFKEQ, per germline. The CDR3 is 15 residues long. The ends were cut back, 1 base at V and 2 bases at J, with 11 bases in the middle. This CDR3 is CASSQGLGLNTEAFF. DNA for the CDR3: TGTGCCAGCAGCCAAGGATTGGGCCTTAACACTGAAGCTTTCTTT.

CDR3 region: CASSEALGVGQPYEQYF. For the CDR3, the DNA is TGTGCCAGCAGTGAAGCGCTAGGGGTAGGACAGCCCTACGAGCAGTACTTC. V is TRBV2 and J is TRBJ2-7, with TRBD1 as a possible D gene (6 bases). Trimming shortened V by 0 bases and J by 2 bases, and 17 bases separated the two germline ends. The CDR3 covers 17 residues. The germline V gene encodes CDR1 SNHLY and CDR2 FYNNEI.

V usage is TRBV9 and J usage is TRBJ2-4; tentatively, D is TRBD2 (7 bases). This CDR3 contains 13 residues. V was trimmed by 4 bases and J by 15 bases, leaving 20 bases between them. Germline loops: CDR1 SGDLS, CDR2 YYNGEE. The CDR3 DNA reads as TGTGCCAGCAGCCCGAGCGGGGACGGGGGCCGGTACTTC. Translated: CASSPSGDGGRYF.

This rearrangement joins TRBV7-3 to TRBJ1-4; D is perhaps TRBD1 (5 bases). The V and J ends lost 5 bases and 7 bases respectively, with 17 bases between them. The CDR3 totals 15 residues. Germline CDR1 reads SGHTA; CDR2 reads FQGTGA. CDR3 region: CASSPSKGRIEKLFF. CDR3 nucleotides: TGTGCCAGCAGCCCATCGAAGGGGCGGATTGAAAAACTGTTTTTT.

V usage is TRBV5-5 and J usage is TRBJ2-7; D is unclear. The CDR3 runs 12 residues. Germline V gene sequence: CDR1 SGHKS, CDR2 YYEKEE (reference sequence). Trimming took off 3 bases at V and 3 bases at J, with 7 bases between the two ends. In DNA, the CDR3 is TGTGCCAGCAGCTGGGGATTCTACGAGCAGTACTTC. Its protein is CASSWGFYEQYF.

This rearrangement joins TRBV19 to TRBJ2-2; 10 bases agree with TRBD2. CDR3 length equals 17 residues. Losses at the gene ends were 5 bases for V and 5 bases for J; bases not matched to a gene: 11. Germline CDR1 is LNHDA and CDR2 is SQIVND (reference sequence). CDR3 bases: TGTGCCAGTAGTCCCCCCTTCCCTAGCGGGAGAACCGGGGAGCTGTTTTTT. Residues: CASSPPFPSGRTGELFF.

The chain links TRBV28 to TRBJ2-7, with 7 nucleotides matching TRBD2. The CDR3 covers 14 residues. In germline, CDR1 is MDHEN, CDR2 SYDVKM. The J segment lost 3 bases and the V segment lost 5 bases, leaving 7 bases of the junction unmatched. As DNA, the CDR3 is TGTGCCAGCAGTGGACTAGGTGGATTCTACGAGCAGTACTTC. This gives the protein CASSGLGGFYEQYF.

The genes are TRBV10-1 and TRBJ2-7; D call uncertain. This CDR3 is built from 13 residues. V was cut by 3 bases and J by 5 bases, with 11 bases left in between. Germline V gives CDR1 WNHNN, CDR2 SYGVQD (reference sequence). In DNA form, the CDR3 reads TGCGCCAGCAGTGAAGATGGGCAGCACGAGCAGTACTTC. Its translation: CASSEDGQHEQYF.

This sequence joins TRBV6-5 and TRBJ2-1, with TRBD2 as a possible D gene (6 bases). The CDR3 is 12 residues long. V was trimmed by 8 bases and J by 9 bases, leaving 14 bases between them. Germline-derived CDR1 and CDR2 are MNHEY and SVGAGI. In nucleotides, the CDR3 is TGTGCCAGCGGGCGGGATAACATTGAGCAGTTCTTC. Residues: CASGRDNIEQFF.

This clone is a singleton in its sample. The V gene is TRBV6-1, the J gene TRBJ1-5; 7 positions match TRBD1. Germline V gives CDR1 MNHNS, CDR2 SASEGT. The CDR3 sequence is 16 residues long. After removal of 3 bases from V and 1 base from J, the junction contained 6 bases not matched to a gene. The CDR3 region is CASSDPTGTSNQPQHF. The CDR3 bases are TGTGCCAGCAGTGACCCGACAGGGACGAGCAATCAGCCCCAGCATTTT.

In its sample, this clone was seen once. The chain is built from TRBV2 and TRBJ2-1, with a tentative D call TRBD1 (6 bases). The CDR3 runs to 15 residues. Trimming removed 9 bases from V and 4 bases from J, with 19 bases in between. CDR1 and CDR2 from the germline V gene are SNHLY and FYNNEI. CDR3 region: CASPDSLRRYNEQFF. CDR3 DNA: TGTGCCAGTCCGGACAGCCTTCGTCGGTACAATGAGCAGTTCTTC.